This entry concerns a single T cell receptor (beta chain). Its matching antigen is unknown. The data stem from a study of cytomegalovirus exposure and HLA in healthy donors. Whole-study findings and limits: In all likelihood, a cluster of highly shared sequence variants was a sequencing artifact. A later look showed TCR association rates differing by HLA locus, highest for DRB1 and lowest for HLA-C.

CDR1 is SGHAT and CDR2 is FQNNGV in the germline V gene. The CDR3 spans 14 residues. Trimming stripped 5 bases from V and 4 bases from J, with 11 bases between. It was with 60 Vbeta and 13 Jbeta primers that the PCR ran. The method was immunoSEQ multiplex PCR; TCRdb's version includes in-frame clones alone and lacks a portion of them. Here the sample table reports fewer than 100,000 clones. Though nominally healthy at sampling, donors likely had unrecorded immune exposures. Sequencing was carried out using PBMCs. This TCR came from a man in his fifties or sixties in good health and CMV-seronegative. V gene TRBV11-2 combines with J gene TRBJ2-2; the D gene is possibly TRBD1 (6 bases). The DNA for the CDR3 is TGTGCCAGCAGCCCCGTGGGGGCCACCGGGGAGCTGTTTTTT. It is translated as CASSPVGATGELFF.